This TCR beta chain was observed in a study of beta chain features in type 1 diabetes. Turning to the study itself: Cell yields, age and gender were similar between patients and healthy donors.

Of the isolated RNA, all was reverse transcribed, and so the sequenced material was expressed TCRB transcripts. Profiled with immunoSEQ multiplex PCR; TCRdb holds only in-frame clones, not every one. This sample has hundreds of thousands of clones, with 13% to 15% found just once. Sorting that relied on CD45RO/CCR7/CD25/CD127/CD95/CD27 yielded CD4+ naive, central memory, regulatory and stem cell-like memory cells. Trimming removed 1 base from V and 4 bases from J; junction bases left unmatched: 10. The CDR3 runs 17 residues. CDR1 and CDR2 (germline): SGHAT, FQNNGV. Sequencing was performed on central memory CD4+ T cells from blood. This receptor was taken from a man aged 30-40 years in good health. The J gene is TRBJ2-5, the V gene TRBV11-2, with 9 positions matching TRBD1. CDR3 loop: CASSLGSQGADGETQYF. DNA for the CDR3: TGTGCCAGCAGCTTAGGCTCACAGGGGGCTGATGGAGAGACCCAGTACTTC. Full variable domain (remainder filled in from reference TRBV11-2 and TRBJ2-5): EAGVAQSPRYKIIEKRQSVAFWCNPISGHATLYWYQQILGQGPKLLIQFQNNGVVDDSQLPKDRFSAERLKGVDSTLKIQPAKLEDSAVYLCASSLGSQGADGETQYFGPGTRLLVL.